The clone carrying this T cell receptor beta chain was seen ten or more times. Its antigen remains unknown. Constant-segment primers served in 5'RACE that generated TCR alpha and TCR beta cDNA libraries bearing sample barcodes and UMIs. TCRdb passed the 5' RACE reads through MiXCR, listing each CDR3 protein once. The repertoire consists of about 58,000 distinct CDR3 sequences, with about 27% occurring once and the leading ten covering 35% to 45%. Germline loops: CDR1 SGDLS, CDR2 YYNGEE. The CDR3 is made up of 12 amino acids. V lost 4 bases and J lost 7; bases outside the gene matches: 2. This sample was taken from a study of T-cell memory formation after mild COVID-19. Study as a whole: TCR clusters mostly belonged to single donors. General observations from the study: Some clones that responded turned up in pre-infection memory, which suggests that cross-reactive memory joined in. Largely, contracting CD4+ clones fell within CM and EM, and contracting CD8+ clones within EMRA.

This TCR was sampled from a man aged 18 to 29 who had mild COVID-19 (a few samples of this study predate the infection). Cell type and time point are not known. This chain uses TRBV9 with TRBJ2-3; 8 nucleotides align to TRBD2. Specimen: PBMCs or a T cell subset sorted from them (not recorded which). The CDR3 region has the DNA TGTGCCAGCAGCTCGGGAGGGAATACGCAGTATTTT. Protein sequence: CASSSGGNTQYF.